These 18 T cell receptor beta chains were sequenced from one sample in a study of early T cells in non-severe SARS-CoV-2 infection. TCRdb reprocessed the 5' RACE reads via MiXCR and lists one record per CDR3 protein. The table shows under 90,000 distinct CDR3 sequences, with around 15% occurring only once. The material sequenced was whole blood. The receptor source for this set is an adult who was a healthcare worker with PCR-confirmed SARS-CoV-2 infection or an uninfected control (not recorded which).

The V and J genes are TRBV7-9 and TRBJ2-7; the D is unclear. The CDR3 has 13 amino acids. Germline CDR1 is SEHNR and CDR2 is FQNEAQ (reference sequence). The ends were cut back, 1 base at V and 4 bases at J, with 8 bases in the middle. CDR3 sequence reads: CASSLEGGYEQYF. For the CDR3, the DNA is TGTGCCAGCAGCTTAGAGGGCGGATACGAGCAGTACTTC. Looking up the rest from reference TRBV7-9 and TRBJ2-7 gives the full variable domain: DTGVSQNPRHKITKRGQNVTFRCDPISEHNRLYWYRQTLGQGPEFLTYFQNEAQLEKSRLLSDRFSAERPKGSFSTLEIQRTEQGDSAMYLCASSLEGGYEQYFGPGTRLTVT.

The genes are TRBV12-3 or TRBV12-4 and TRBJ1-3, with 7 bases that match TRBD1. V lost 6 bases, J lost 2 bases, and 7 bases stayed unmatched. The CDR3 contains 15 residues. CDR3 DNA sequence: TGTGCCAGCAGCTCTAGCGGGACAGCTGGAAACACCATATATTTT. Translated: CASSSSGTAGNTIYF.

The chain couples TRBV7-3 to TRBJ2-5; 13 bases map to TRBD2. The V and J ends lost 4 bases and 1 base, in that order; junction bases with no gene match: 3. The V gene's germline CDR1 is SGHTA and CDR2 FQGTGA. This CDR3 has 16 amino acids. CDR3 in amino acids: CASSSGLAGAQETQYF. In DNA, the CDR3 is TGTGCCAGCAGCTCAGGACTAGCGGGGGCCCAAGAGACCCAGTACTTC.

V is TRBV7-9 and J is TRBJ2-2; tentatively, D is TRBD2 (7 bases). V was pared by 4 bases and J by 5 bases, with 17 bases between. There are 16 residues in the CDR3. Looked up from germline, CDR1 is SEHNR and CDR2 is FQNEAQ (reference sequence). CDR3 sequence (DNA): TGTGCCAGCAGCTCCGGGGGGCTAGTAGATACCGGGGAGCTGTTTTTT. Translated, it gives CASSSGGLVDTGELFF.

This chain uses TRBV10-3 with TRBJ1-5, with D tentatively TRBD1 (6 bases). The CDR3 length is 14 residues. Germline CDR1 ENHRY, CDR2 SYGVKD. Trimming cost V 5 bases and J 6 bases, with 14 bases left between them. In nucleotides, the CDR3 is TGTGCCATCAGTTTACAGGGATTGGGTCAGCCCCAGCATTTT. It encodes CAISLQGLGQPQHF.

This clonotype was found many times. The chain uses TRBV27 and TRBJ2-6; no firm D call. Germline CDR1 is MNHEY and CDR2 is SMNVEV (reference sequence). CDR3 length: 14 amino acids. Trimming took off 5 bases at V and 4 bases at J, with 9 bases between the two ends. CDR3 loop: CASSLSLGANVLTF. CDR3 in DNA: TGTGCCAGCAGTCTAAGTCTAGGGGCCAACGTCCTGACTTTC.

The V and J genes are TRBV28 and TRBJ1-2; the match to TRBD1 covers 7 bases. CDR3 length: 14 residues. Germline V gene data show CDR1 as MDHEN and CDR2 as SYDVKM. V was clipped by 7 bases and J by 7 bases; unmatched bases: 12. Written as DNA, the CDR3 is TGTGCCAGCACCCCTCAGGGGGGTCAGGGTGGCTACACCTTC. Its protein product is CASTPQGGQGGYTF.

This clonotype was counted between two and nine times. The chain couples TRBV19 to TRBJ2-2; D is perhaps TRBD1 (7 bases). This CDR3 has 15 amino acids. Trimming left V 7 bases short and J 5 bases short, with 17 bases between. The germline V gene encodes CDR1 LNHDA and CDR2 SQIVND (reference sequence). The CDR3 nucleotides read TGTGCCAGTAATCACGAGACAGGGAGGACCGGGGAGCTGTTTTTT. This gives the protein CASNHETGRTGELFF.

The chain combines TRBV7-2 with TRBJ1-6; tentatively, D is TRBD1 (5 bases). Germline lookup yields CDR1 SGHTA and CDR2 FQGNSA. Trimming removed 1 base from V and 4 bases from J, with 11 bases in between. There are 16 residues in the CDR3. CDR3: CASSLGGGKYNSPLHF. The CDR3 bases are TGTGCCAGCAGCTTAGGTGGGGGTAAATATAATTCACCCCTCCACTTT. The full variable domain, in which reference TRBV7-2 and TRBJ1-6 provide the parts outside the CDR3, is GAGVSQSPSNKVTEKGKDVELRCDPISGHTALYWYRQSLGQGLEFLIYFQGNSAPDKSGLPSDRFSAERTGGSVSTLTIQRTQQEDSAVYLCASSLGGGKYNSPLHFGNGTRLTVT.

This clonotype was found a few times. This sequence joins TRBV29-1 and TRBJ2-5; possible D gene TRBD2, 5 bases. The CDR3 consists of 17 residues. The V gene's germline CDR1 is SQVTM and CDR2 ANQGSEA. Deletions cut 0 bases from V and 0 bases from J, with 17 bases between. The CDR3 spells CSVEDGTGKSHQETQYF. As DNA, the CDR3 is TGCAGCGTTGAAGATGGAACGGGGAAAAGTCACCAAGAGACCCAGTACTTC.

This clonotype ranks as medium-sized. The chain uses TRBV4-2 and TRBJ2-7; 9 bases are shared with TRBD1. The junction had 5 bases not matched to a gene; V was cut back by 0 bases and J by 5 bases. The germline V gene has CDR1 LGHNA and CDR2 YNFKEQ. CDR3 length: 15 residues. The CDR3 sequence: CASSQEGTGLDEQYF. Written as DNA, the CDR3 is TGTGCCAGCAGCCAAGAAGGGACAGGGCTCGACGAGCAGTACTTC.

The sample holds many counts of this clonotype. This chain joins TRBV5-5 and TRBJ1-5, with 7 bases fitting TRBD1. There are 14 residues in the CDR3. V lost 7 bases, J lost 5 bases, and 9 bases stayed unmatched. CDR1 and CDR2 (germline): SGHKS, YYEKEE (reference sequence). This CDR3 is CASAKGDSHQPQHF. The CDR3 region has the DNA TGTGCCAGCGCTAAGGGGGACAGCCATCAGCCCCAGCATTTT.

The chain joins TRBV10-3 to TRBJ1-1; 7 nucleotides match TRBD1. V was clipped by 6 bases and J by 4 bases; unmatched bases: 8. From germline, CDR1 is ENHRY and CDR2 SYGVKD. CDR3 size: 14 residues. The CDR3 coding sequence is TGTGCCATCAGCCAGACAGGGTATTCCACTGAAGCTTTCTTT. Protein product: CAISQTGYSTEAFF.

As DNA, the CDR3 is TGTGCCAGCAGCTCGACGGGGCCTAGCACAGATACGCAGTATTTT. Amino acids: CASSSTGPSTDTQYF. J is TRBJ2-3 and V is TRBV13, with D perhaps assigned TRBD1 or TRBD2 (5 bases each). Trimming removed 4 bases at V and 0 bases at J, with 11 bases between. The CDR3 length is 15 residues. Germline CDR1 and CDR2: PRHDT and FYEKMQ (reference sequence).

This clonotype was observed a handful of times. The rearrangement joins TRBV7-6 to TRBJ1-2, with a possible D match to TRBD1 (6 bases). This CDR3 is built from 15 residues. The V gene's germline CDR1 is SGHVS and CDR2 FNYEAQ. The V and J ends lost 5 bases and 5 bases respectively, with 18 bases between them. CDR3 region: CASSPNMDSFYGYTF. CDR3 sequence (DNA): TGTGCCAGCAGCCCTAATATGGACAGCTTTTATGGCTACACCTTC.

In its sample, this clonotype was seen a few times. The V gene is TRBV4-3, the J gene TRBJ2-7; 8 bases align to TRBD1. This CDR3 contains 16 residues. Trimming took 3 bases from V and 1 from J; bases not matched to a gene: 8. CDR1 is LGHNA and CDR2 is YSLEER in the germline V gene. The CDR3 loop reads CASSQDGQGSSYEQYF. The CDR3 DNA sequence: TGCGCCAGCAGCCAGGACGGACAGGGCTCATCCTACGAGCAGTACTTC.

Details on this clonotype: A junction end diverges from the germline sequence, so it may reflect a read error. The chain employs TRBV5-1 and TRBJ2-6, with D possibly matching TRBD1 (5 bases). The CDR3 contains 19 residues. Germline values: CDR1 SGHRS, CDR2 YFSETQ. The CDR3 nucleotides are TGCGCCAGCAGCTTGGCCGGAGCAGGGTACTACTCTGGGGCCAACATCCTGACTTTC. This gives the protein CASSLAGAGYYSGANILTF.

The rearrangement joins TRBV30 to TRBJ2-7; D is possibly TRBD1 or TRBD2 (6 bases each). The germline V and J ends were trimmed by 0 bases and 2 bases, with 11 bases remaining between them. The CDR3 runs 14 residues. In germline, CDR1 is GTSNPN, CDR2 SVGIG (reference sequence). Here the CDR3 reads CAWSVPEGAYEQYF. CDR3 in DNA: TGTGCCTGGAGTGTACCGGAGGGGGCCTACGAGCAGTACTTC. The full variable domain, in which reference TRBV30 and TRBJ2-7 provide the parts outside the CDR3, is SQTIHQWPATLVQPVGSPLSLECTVEGTSNPNLYWYRQAAGRGLQLLFYSVGIGQISSEVPQNLSASRPQDRQFILSSKKLLLSDSGFYLCAWSVPEGAYEQYFGPGTRLTVT.